The 9 T cell receptor beta chains below all came from one sample that was sequenced in a study of blood T cell repertoires in COVID-19 (dated by TCRdb to about 2020). The library was produced with the immunoSEQ multiplex PCR assay. TCRdb holds this immuneACCESS table with in-frame rearrangements only. Some clones are missing; in checked studies, unresolved V genes explain under half, and the rest has no known cause. For this sample the table gives around 130,000 clones, of which 75% to 90% were detected only once. Around 2.5% of the sample belongs to the ten largest clones. Sequencing was done on a sample of PBMCs or T cells enriched from blood (not recorded which). The receptors shown here come from a woman in her fifties or sixties who had recovered from COVID-19.

The V and J genes are TRBV24-1 and TRBJ1-1; possibly TRBD1 for D (5 bases). Germline CDR1 is KGHDR and CDR2 is SFDVKD. The V and J ends lost 7 bases and 4 bases respectively, with 12 bases between them. The length of the CDR3 is 13 residues. CDR3 residues: CATSAGWGTEAFF. The CDR3 coding sequence is TGTGCCACCAGCGCAGGGTGGGGCACTGAAGCTTTCTTT.

A few counts support this clone. The gene calls are TRBV19 and TRBJ1-2; no clear D. Germline V gives CDR1 LNHDA, CDR2 SQIVND (reference sequence). Trimming shortened V by 5 bases and J by 8 bases, and 9 bases separated the two germline ends. This CDR3 spans 11 amino acids. The DNA of the CDR3 is TGTGCCAGTAGTCGGAGGGAGGGCTACACCTTC. Protein: CASSRREGYTF.

The rearrangement joins TRBV4-3 to TRBJ2-1; D call uncertain. CDR3 length: 17 residues. The ends were cut back, 0 bases at V and 0 bases at J, with 12 bases in the middle. Per germline, CDR1 LGHNA and CDR2 YSLEER. The CDR3 nucleotides are TGCGCCAGCAGCCAAGATATATTCGGGTACTCCTACAATGAGCAGTTCTTC. Residues: CASSQDIFGYSYNEQFF.

This chain links TRBV18 with TRBJ1-5; D remains ambiguous. CDR3 size: 16 residues. In germline, CDR1 is KGHSH, CDR2 LQKENI. V was pared by 2 bases and J by 3 bases, with 14 bases between. CDR3 coding DNA: TGTGCCAGCTCACCAGAGGGCACAAGGGACAATCAGCCCCAGCATTTT. Translation gives CASSPEGTRDNQPQHF.

The CDR3 nucleotides read TGTGCCAGCAGCCCTCCGGGACAGAAGCCCCAGCATTTT. Its translation: CASSPPGQKPQHF. The V call is TRBV6-6, the J call TRBJ1-5; 7 nucleotides match TRBD1. V gave up 6 bases and J gave up 8 bases; unmatched junction bases: 7. From germline, CDR1 is MNHNY and CDR2 SVGAGI (reference sequence). This CDR3 region has 13 residues.

In its sample, this clone was seen once. This chain links TRBV5-1 with TRBJ1-3; unclear D gene. Trimming pared 3 bases from V and 3 bases from J, leaving 13 bases between. The CDR3 covers 15 residues. Germline CDR1 SGHRS, CDR2 YFSETQ. CDR3 sequence reads: CASSWAGLNGNTIYF. In nucleotides, the CDR3 is TGCGCCAGCAGCTGGGCGGGCCTGAATGGAAACACCATATATTTT.

This clone was picked up one time. The genes are TRBV30 and TRBJ1-1; TRBD1 is a possible D gene (5 bases). Trimming took 5 bases from V and 0 from J, leaving 7 bases between them. Germline lookup yields CDR1 GTSNPN and CDR2 SVGIG (reference sequence). The CDR3 is 12 amino acids. CDR3 in DNA: TGTGCCTGGGGGGCTCTGAACACTGAAGCTTTCTTT. Amino acids: CAWGALNTEAFF.

This clone came up a few times. Other DNA sequences of this sample code for an identical CDR3. The V gene is TRBV27, the J gene TRBJ2-7; 7 bases map to TRBD1. The CDR3 contains 14 residues. V shed 8 bases, J shed 5 bases, and the junction held 12 bases outside the gene matches. Germline loops: CDR1 MNHEY, CDR2 SMNVEV (reference sequence). DNA for the CDR3: TGTGCCAGCTCACCCAGACAGGGCGCCGACGAGCAGTACTTC. Protein: CASSPRQGADEQYF.

This clone occurred a few times. This chain connects TRBV5-1 to TRBJ1-6; D not certain. Germline loops: CDR1 SGHRS, CDR2 YFSETQ. The CDR3 spans 15 residues. V lost 4 bases to trimming and J lost 8 bases, with 16 bases between them. The DNA of the CDR3 is TGCGCCAGCAGCCCAAAACGGGGTGGTGATTCACCCCTCCACTTT. It is translated as CASSPKRGGDSPLHF.